This TCR beta chain appears in the sequencing data of a study of memory CD4+ T cells and cytomegalovirus serostatus. Study-wide findings and caveats: CD4+ memory repertoires contained about 40% of the roughly 150 reported CMV TCRbeta sequences.

Regarding this clone: Its antigen remains unidentified.

The sort gate was single viable CD3+CD4+CD8-CD45RO+ cells for memory CD4+ T cells. Trimming pared 0 bases from V and 0 bases from J, leaving 9 bases between. Germline CDR1 and CDR2: GTSNPN and SVGIG (reference sequence). The CDR3 spans 15 residues. Assay used: immunoSEQ multiplex PCR; TCRdb lists only in-frame clones, some missing. Of approximately 52,000 clones in the sample, about 78% were seen once. This receptor was identified in an adult in good health and CMV-seronegative. The rearrangement joins TRBV30 to TRBJ1-5, with a weak D call TRBD1 (5 bases). The sequencing input was memory CD4+ T cells from blood. This chain's CDR3 is CAWSVSGHSNQPQHF. DNA for the CDR3: TGTGCCTGGAGTGTATCAGGGCATAGCAATCAGCCCCAGCATTTT.